Following are 13 T cell receptor beta chains from one sample sequenced in a study of TIL therapy for anti-PD-1-resistant metastatic lung cancer. As to time point: pre-treatment sample, taken before nivolumab and TIL therapy. The immunoSEQ assay was v3. Assay: immunoSEQ multiplex PCR; the TCRdb copy retains only in-frame clones and omits some. The sample lists approximately 50,000 clones, over 75% occurring once. The material was blood, obtained at baseline. The receptors derive from a person aged 25-85 years with non-small cell lung cancer.

The chain combines TRBV27 with TRBJ1-5; 10 positions agree with TRBD1. Germline trimming cut 3 bases from V and 5 bases from J; bases unmatched to any gene: 10. Germline V gene lookup returns CDR1 MNHEY and CDR2 SMNVEV (reference sequence). This CDR3 has 17 amino acids. CDR3 nucleotide sequence: TGTGCCAGCAGTTTCACCCCCTTTGGACAGGGGGATCAGCCCCAGCATTTT. Translating gives CASSFTPFGQGDQPQHF.

The V gene is TRBV21-1, the J gene TRBJ2-3; whether TRBD2, the table's D call, matches the DNA was not checked. TRBV21-1 is a listed pseudogene. The CDR3 is made up of 17 amino acids. CDR3 sequence (DNA): TGTGCCAGCAGCTTGGCCGGAGCGGGACTTATTACAGATACGCAGTATTTT. It is translated as CASSLAGAGLITDTQYF.

This clone has only a few counts. The V and J genes are TRBV6-5 and TRBJ1-6; D perhaps matches TRBD1 (6 bases). Trimming pared 6 bases from V and 7 bases from J, leaving 13 bases between. In germline, CDR1 is MNHEY, CDR2 SVGAGI. The CDR3 contains 14 residues. Here the CDR3 reads CASRLGGRNSPLHF. CDR3 in DNA: TGTGCCAGCAGGCTCGGGGGGCGGAATTCACCCCTCCACTTT.

The chain joins TRBV11-3 to TRBJ2-1; the match to TRBD1 covers 7 bases. The CDR3 contains 14 residues. Germline V gives CDR1 SGHNT, CDR2 YENEEA. Trimming at V came to 4 bases and at J to 5 bases, leaving 5 bases not matched to a gene. The CDR3 is CASSSRQGNNEQFF. The CDR3 bases are TGTGCCAGCAGCTCCCGACAGGGTAACAATGAGCAGTTCTTC.

This clone was found a few times. The DNA for the CDR3 is TGTGCCAGCAGCCAAGACGTGGCGGGAGGGCCAGGAGATACGCAGTATTTT. Translation: CASSQDVAGGPGDTQYF. The V call is TRBV3-1 (or the pseudogene TRBV3-2), the J call TRBJ2-3; TRBD2 matches at 9 bases. J was trimmed by 5 bases and V by 0 bases; bases with no gene match: 9. CDR1 is LGHDT, CDR2 YNNKEL, per germline (reference sequence). CDR3 length: 17 residues.

The table lists this clone with a count of one. The chain carries TRBV13 and TRBJ2-3; D not certain. V lost 2 bases to trimming and J lost 6 bases, with 6 bases between them. Germline CDR1 and CDR2: PRHDT and FYEKMQ (reference sequence). CDR3 length: 12 residues. The CDR3 sequence is CASSLRMDTQYF. In nucleotides, the CDR3 is TGTGCCAGCAGCTTACGCATGGATACGCAGTATTTT.

This clone was observed a few times. V and J are TRBV6-2 or TRBV6-3 and TRBJ2-1; 10 nucleotides match TRBD2. With 5 bases clipped from V and 4 bases from J, the junction kept 8 bases outside the gene matches. The V gene's germline CDR1 is MNHEY and CDR2 SVGEGT. The CDR3 loop spans 16 amino acids. DNA of the CDR3: TGTGCCAGCAGTCTAAGGAGGACTAGCGGATACAATGAGCAGTTCTTC. Its protein is CASSLRRTSGYNEQFF.

This chain connects TRBV18 to TRBJ1-4; tentatively, D is TRBD1 (5 bases). Trimming left V 4 bases short and J 5 bases short, with 8 bases between. This CDR3 has 13 amino acids. From germline, CDR1 is KGHSH and CDR2 LQKENI. CDR3 amino acids: CASSRQSNEKLFF. Written as DNA, the CDR3 is TGTGCCAGCTCACGACAGTCAAATGAAAAACTGTTTTTT.

The gene calls are TRBV4-3 and TRBJ2-2; 12 bases line up with TRBD2. The CDR3 has 18 amino acids. The J segment lost 7 bases and the V segment lost 3 bases, leaving 12 bases of the junction unmatched. Germline CDR1 reads LGHNA; CDR2 reads YSLEER. CDR3 coding DNA: TGCGCCAGCAGCCACGCAGTGCCTAGCGGGGGGGCGGACGGGGAGCTGTTTTTT. Translation gives CASSHAVPSGGADGELFF.

This sequence joins TRBV11-2 and TRBJ2-3, with D perhaps assigned TRBD1 or TRBD2 (7 bases each). The CDR3 spans 14 residues. In germline, CDR1 is SGHAT, CDR2 FQNNGV. V was cut by 5 bases and J by 4 bases, with 13 bases left in between. The CDR3 here is CASSDQGGADTQYF. The CDR3, as DNA: TGTGCCAGCAGCGACCAGGGGGGGGCAGATACGCAGTATTTT.

This clone was found once. The chain uses TRBV11-2 and TRBJ2-5; D gene uncertain. From germline, CDR1 is SGHAT and CDR2 FQNNGV. V was pared by 5 bases and J by 6 bases, with 10 bases between. This CDR3 spans 12 amino acids. The CDR3 bases are TGTGCCAGCAGCCCCGGTATGAAGACCCAGTACTTC. This encodes CASSPGMKTQYF.

The chain recombines TRBV3-1 (or the pseudogene TRBV3-2) with TRBJ2-7, with TRBD2 matching over 7 bases. V was pared by 7 bases and J by 4 bases, with 7 bases of the junction left unmatched. Germline V lookup: CDR1 LGHDT, CDR2 YNNKEL (reference sequence). CDR3 length: 13 residues. The CDR3 bases are TGTGCCAGCACCAGCGGGGTTGGGTACGAGCAGTACTTC. Protein product: CASTSGVGYEQYF.

This clone has a single count. This sequence joins TRBV7-2 and TRBJ1-1; weak D call: TRBD1 (6 bases). Germline V lookup: CDR1 SGHTA, CDR2 FQGNSA. Trimming removed 2 bases from V and 4 bases from J, with 11 bases in between. CDR3 size: 14 residues. CDR3 coding DNA: TGTGCCAGCAGCTTATCAGGAGGGGGCACTGAAGCTTTCTTT. The encoded protein is CASSLSGGGTEAFF.